Given below is one TCR beta chain in context. The clone's antigen remains unknown. Base qualities are not recorded, but no much larger clone differs from it by a single base. TCR beta CDR3 regions were amplified from RNA transcripts. The TCR CDR3 was subjected to a first round of RT-PCR using the HTBI primer set and the Qiagen OneStep RT-PCR kit. The libraries were constructed in a second round of multiplex PCR and then size-selected and purified. The libraries were sequenced on an Illumina HiSeq2000 using paired-end 100 bp reads. Under the source paper's analysis protocol: SOAPnuke was used to process the raw data, with reads discarded if the reads contained adapters or uncalled bases, had a mean Phred below 15, or lacked an exact constant-primer or identifier match. High-quality paired reads were merged with COPE v1.2.5, and unique nucleotide sequences were defined as clonotypes. Clonotypes were aligned to IMGT TRBV, TRBD and TRBJ reference segments using MiTCR v1.1. The analysis was restricted to V-J combinations with a frequency above 0.0001, which together covered just over 98% of the repertoires. The TCS score was defined as the ratio of F50 (clonal expansion) to E x V (chaos), calculated using BLOSUM62-based TCRdist between CDR3 peptides within each V-J. Welch's t-statistics and random forest reduced roughly 530 V-J features to 13, which were used in a naive Bayes classifier (R e1071). TCRdb reprocessed the public reads (quality trimming at Q25 with fastp, clone calling with MiXCR) and kept in-frame beta chains. Each CDR3 protein appears once, grouped with its most common genes and DNA. TCRdb's processing, not the authors' own work, is the source of the V and J calls. The sample table lists fewer than 900,000 distinct CDR3 sequences, roughly 15% of them with a count of one. Clones ranked in the top ten supply around 7.7% of the sample.

The sample originates from a study of T cells in Graves' hyperthyroidism and ophthalmopathy (dated by TCRdb to between 2018 and 2020). About the study as a whole: Peripheral blood samples were taken at initial diagnosis, before any treatment was given. A discovery cohort of roughly 96 patients, about 40 with Graves' ophthalmopathy and about 58 with stable Graves' hyperthyroidism, was used to find distinguishing TCR V-J signatures. An independent validation cohort of 18 to 20 hyperthyroidism patients and over 15 patients who later progressed to ophthalmopathy tested prospective prediction of ophthalmopathy. The 100 or so discovery patients were randomly split 7:3 into training and test sets. In several Graves' hyperthyroidism patients, the study also compared T-cell repertoires from thyroid tissue with T-cell repertoires from blood. After blood sampling, hyperthyroidism patients were treated with methimazole at a starting dose of 30 mg daily, and ophthalmopathy patients were treated with high-dose intravenous methylprednisolone. According to the paper, TCR Vbeta CDR3 sequencing was carried out on 120 to 150 peripheral blood samples, which came from around 43 ophthalmopathy, 75 to 80 hyperthyroidism and about 17 progressor patients.

Overall results and qualifications from the work: No statistical method was used to set the sample size in advance, and investigators knew the group allocation. Ophthalmopathy was separated from stable hyperthyroidism by a 13 V-J signature model, with 87.88% sensitivity and about 81% specificity obtained in cross-validation and 80%/75% obtained in testing. During validation, the model predicted progression to ophthalmopathy a median of about 6.5 months ahead of onset, with around 70% sensitivity and 72% to 80% specificity. Most expanded thyroid clonotypes (frequency above 0.001) were also found in blood, which suggests that blood repertoires may mirror thyroid immune responses.

Reading the germline V gene (reference sequence) gives CDR1 PRHDT and CDR2 FYEKMQ. Trimming removed 4 bases from V and 4 bases from J, leaving 19 bases between the germline ends. The CDR3 spans 16 residues, from the cysteine through the phenylalanine. This entry keeps only the CDR3 DNA: 48 bases, framed from base 1. Stable Graves' hyperthyroidism was defined as the absence of progression to ophthalmopathy over 18 months of follow-up. The hyperthyroidism patients were between 18 and 65 years old and newly diagnosed, with a disease duration of less than 2 months. Patients with uncontrolled infections, other autoimmune diseases, pregnancy or lactation were excluded. Diagnoses relied on clinical symptoms, serum thyroxine and TRAb, thyroid ultrasound and orbital computed tomography. Ficoll-Paque density gradient centrifugation was used to isolate PBMCs from approximately 11 ml of fresh peripheral blood. Trizol reagent was used to extract total RNA, and RNA quality was then checked on an Agilent 2100 Bioanalyzer.

Sequencing used blood. This sequence was found in a man aged 18-30 years with Graves' hyperthyroidism. The V and J genes are TRBV13 and TRBJ2-5; the best D guess is TRBD2, with 6 bases matching. The DNA sequence follows: TGTGCCAGCAGCTCCAATCTAGCGTCCCAGGTAGAGACCCAGTACTTC. This encodes CASSSNLASQVETQYF.